The following is a TCR beta chain sequence with its context. Data came from immunoSEQ multiplex PCR; TCRdb stores just in-frame clones and leaves some out. The table shows 180,000 or so clones, with roughly 83% occurring only once. The data were taken from a study of blood T cell repertoires in COVID-19. Study-wide context: The study drew acute and convalescent COVID-19 samples from the United States, Italy and Spain.

What the recovered Cohort 3 donors had was two negative PCRs, clearance, or symptom resolution. Sequencing was carried out using PBMCs or T cells enriched from blood (not recorded which). This clonotype was sampled from a woman in her twenties or thirties who had recovered from COVID-19.

The CDR3 coding sequence is TGTGCCAGTAGTATCCTGGCAGGGGGCTACGAGCAGTACTTC. As protein: CASSILAGGYEQYF. The gene calls are TRBV19 and TRBJ2-7, with TRBD1 matching over 7 bases. The CDR3 sequence is 14 residues long. The ends lost 3 bases at V and 3 bases at J; junction bases unmatched: 5. Germline loops: CDR1 LNHDA, CDR2 SQIVND (reference sequence).